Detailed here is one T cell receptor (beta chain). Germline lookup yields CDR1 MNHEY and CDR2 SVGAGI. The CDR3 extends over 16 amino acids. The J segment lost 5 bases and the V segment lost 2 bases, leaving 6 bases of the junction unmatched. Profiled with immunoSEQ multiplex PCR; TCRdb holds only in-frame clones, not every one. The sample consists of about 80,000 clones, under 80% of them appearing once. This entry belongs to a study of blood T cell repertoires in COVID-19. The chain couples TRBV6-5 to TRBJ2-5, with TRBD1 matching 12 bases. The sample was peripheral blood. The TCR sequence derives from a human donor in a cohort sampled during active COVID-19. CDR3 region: CASSYTGTGGVETQYF. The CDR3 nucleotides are TGTGCCAGCAGTTACACCGGGACAGGGGGCGTCGAGACCCAGTACTTC.